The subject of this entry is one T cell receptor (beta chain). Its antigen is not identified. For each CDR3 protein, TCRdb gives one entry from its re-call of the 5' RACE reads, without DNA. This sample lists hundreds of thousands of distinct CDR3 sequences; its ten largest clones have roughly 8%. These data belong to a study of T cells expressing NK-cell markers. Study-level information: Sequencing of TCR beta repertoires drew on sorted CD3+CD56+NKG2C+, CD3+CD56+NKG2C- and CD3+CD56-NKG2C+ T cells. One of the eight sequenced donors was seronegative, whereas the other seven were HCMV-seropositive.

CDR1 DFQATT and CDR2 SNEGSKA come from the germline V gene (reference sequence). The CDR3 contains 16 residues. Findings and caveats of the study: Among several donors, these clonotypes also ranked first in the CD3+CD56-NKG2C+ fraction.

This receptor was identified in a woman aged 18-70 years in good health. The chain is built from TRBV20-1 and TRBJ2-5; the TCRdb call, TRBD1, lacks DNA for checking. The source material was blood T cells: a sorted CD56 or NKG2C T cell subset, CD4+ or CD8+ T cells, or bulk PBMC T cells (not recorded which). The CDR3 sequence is CSADLAGANTRETQYF.